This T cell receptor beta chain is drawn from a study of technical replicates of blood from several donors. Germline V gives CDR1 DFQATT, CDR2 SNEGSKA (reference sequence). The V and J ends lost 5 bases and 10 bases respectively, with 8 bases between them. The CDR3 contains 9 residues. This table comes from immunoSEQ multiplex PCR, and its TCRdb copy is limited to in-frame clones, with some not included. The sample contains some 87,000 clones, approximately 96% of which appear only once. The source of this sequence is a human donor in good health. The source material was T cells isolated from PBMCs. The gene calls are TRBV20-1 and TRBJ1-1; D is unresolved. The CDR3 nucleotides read TGCAGTGCTGCTGGAGGAGCTTTCTTT. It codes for CSAAGGAFF.